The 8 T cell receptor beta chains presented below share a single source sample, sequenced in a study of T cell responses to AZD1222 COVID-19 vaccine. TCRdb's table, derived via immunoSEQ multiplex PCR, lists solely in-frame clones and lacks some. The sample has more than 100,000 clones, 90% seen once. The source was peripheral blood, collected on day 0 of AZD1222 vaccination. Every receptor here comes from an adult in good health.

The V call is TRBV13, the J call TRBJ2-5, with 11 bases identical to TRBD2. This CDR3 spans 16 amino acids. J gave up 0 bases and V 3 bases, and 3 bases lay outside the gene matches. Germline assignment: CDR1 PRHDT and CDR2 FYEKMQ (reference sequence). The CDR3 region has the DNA TGTGCCAGCAGCTTGGGACTAGCGGTCTACCAAGAGACCCAGTACTTC. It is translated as CASSLGLAVYQETQYF.

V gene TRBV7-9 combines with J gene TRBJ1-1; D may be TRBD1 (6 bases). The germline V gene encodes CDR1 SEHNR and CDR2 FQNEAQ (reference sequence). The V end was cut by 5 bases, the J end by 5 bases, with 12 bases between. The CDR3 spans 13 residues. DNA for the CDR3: TGTGCCAGCAGCAGAGGGGGTTTGACTGAAGCTTTCTTT. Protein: CASSRGGLTEAFF.

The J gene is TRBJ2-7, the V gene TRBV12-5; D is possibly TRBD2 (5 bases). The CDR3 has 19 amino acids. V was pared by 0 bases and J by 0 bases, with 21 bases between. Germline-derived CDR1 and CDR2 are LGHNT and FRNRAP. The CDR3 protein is CASGLVGMAGPAFSYEQYF. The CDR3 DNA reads TGTGCTAGTGGTTTGGTGGGGATGGCGGGCCCAGCTTTCTCCTACGAGCAGTACTTC. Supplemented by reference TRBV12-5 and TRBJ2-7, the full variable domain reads DARVTQTPRHKVTEMGQEVTMRCQPILGHNTVFWYRQTMMQGLELLAYFRNRAPLDDSGMPKDRFSAEMPDATLATLKIQPSEPRDSAVYFCASGLVGMAGPAFSYEQYFGPGTRLTVT.

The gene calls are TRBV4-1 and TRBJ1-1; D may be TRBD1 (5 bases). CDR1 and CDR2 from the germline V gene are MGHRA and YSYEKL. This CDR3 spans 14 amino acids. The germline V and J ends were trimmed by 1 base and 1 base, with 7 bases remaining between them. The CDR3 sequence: CASSQADRNTEAFF. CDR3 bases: TGCGCCAGCAGCCAAGCTGACAGGAACACTGAAGCTTTCTTT.

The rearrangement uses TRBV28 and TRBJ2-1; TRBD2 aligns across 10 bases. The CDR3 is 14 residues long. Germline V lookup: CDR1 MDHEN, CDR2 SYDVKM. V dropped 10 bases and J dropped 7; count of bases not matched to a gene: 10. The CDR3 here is CATYGLAERNEQFF. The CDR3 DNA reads TGTGCCACCTACGGACTAGCGGAGAGGAATGAGCAGTTCTTC.

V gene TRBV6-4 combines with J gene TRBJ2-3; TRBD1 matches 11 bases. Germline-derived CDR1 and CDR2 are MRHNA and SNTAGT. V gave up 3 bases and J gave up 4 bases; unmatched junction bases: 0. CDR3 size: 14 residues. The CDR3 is CASSEGQGADTQYF. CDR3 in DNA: TGTGCCAGCAGTGAGGGACAGGGGGCAGATACGCAGTATTTT.

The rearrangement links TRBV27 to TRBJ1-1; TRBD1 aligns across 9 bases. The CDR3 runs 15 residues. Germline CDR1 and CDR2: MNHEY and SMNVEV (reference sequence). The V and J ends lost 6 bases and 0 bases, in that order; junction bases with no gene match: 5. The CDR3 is CASRPNRGLNTEAFF. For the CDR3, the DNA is TGTGCCAGCAGACCGAACAGGGGGCTGAACACTGAAGCTTTCTTT.

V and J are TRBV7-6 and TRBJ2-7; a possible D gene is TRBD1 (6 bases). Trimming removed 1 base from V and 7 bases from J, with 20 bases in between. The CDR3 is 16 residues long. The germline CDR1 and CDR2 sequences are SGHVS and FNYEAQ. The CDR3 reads CASSLVLQGKIAEQYF. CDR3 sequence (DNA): TGTGCCAGCAGCTTAGTCCTACAGGGTAAAATAGCGGAGCAGTACTTC.